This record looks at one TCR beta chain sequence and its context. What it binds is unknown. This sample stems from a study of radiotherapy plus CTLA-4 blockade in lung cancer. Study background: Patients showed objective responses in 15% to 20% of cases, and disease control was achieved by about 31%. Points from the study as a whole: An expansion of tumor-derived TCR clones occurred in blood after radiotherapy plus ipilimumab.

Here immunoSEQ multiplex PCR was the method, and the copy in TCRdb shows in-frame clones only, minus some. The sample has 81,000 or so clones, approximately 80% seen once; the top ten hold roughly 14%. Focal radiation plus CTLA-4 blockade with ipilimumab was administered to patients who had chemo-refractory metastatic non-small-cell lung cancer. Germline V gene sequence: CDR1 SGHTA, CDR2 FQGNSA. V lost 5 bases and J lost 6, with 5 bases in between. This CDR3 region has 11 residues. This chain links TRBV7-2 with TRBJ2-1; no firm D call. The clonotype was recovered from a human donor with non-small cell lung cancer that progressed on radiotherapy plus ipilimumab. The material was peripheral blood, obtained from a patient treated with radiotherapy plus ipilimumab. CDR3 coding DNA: TGTGCCAGCAGCAACCCCAATGAGCAGTTCTTC. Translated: CASSNPNEQFF.